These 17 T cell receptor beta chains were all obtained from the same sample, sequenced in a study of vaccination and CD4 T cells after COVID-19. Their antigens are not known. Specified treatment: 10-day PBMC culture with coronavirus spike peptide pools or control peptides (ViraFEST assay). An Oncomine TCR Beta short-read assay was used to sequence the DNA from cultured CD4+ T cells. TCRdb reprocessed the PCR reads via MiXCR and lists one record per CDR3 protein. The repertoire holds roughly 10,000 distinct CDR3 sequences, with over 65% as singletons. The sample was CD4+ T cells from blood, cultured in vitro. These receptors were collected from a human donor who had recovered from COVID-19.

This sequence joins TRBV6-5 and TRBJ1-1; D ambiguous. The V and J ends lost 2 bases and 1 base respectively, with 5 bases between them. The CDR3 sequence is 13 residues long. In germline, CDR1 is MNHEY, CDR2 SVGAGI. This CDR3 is CASSYTANTEAFF. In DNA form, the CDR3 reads TGTGCCAGCAGTTACACGGCGAACACTGAAGCTTTCTTT.

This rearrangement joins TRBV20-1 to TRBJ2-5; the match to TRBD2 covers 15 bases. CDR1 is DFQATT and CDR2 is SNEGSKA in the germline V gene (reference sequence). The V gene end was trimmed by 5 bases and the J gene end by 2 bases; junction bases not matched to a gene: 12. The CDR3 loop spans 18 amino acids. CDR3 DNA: TGCAGTGCTCAACGGACTAGCGGGGGGGCTATCCGTCAAGAGACCCAGTACTTC. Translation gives CSAQRTSGGAIRQETQYF.

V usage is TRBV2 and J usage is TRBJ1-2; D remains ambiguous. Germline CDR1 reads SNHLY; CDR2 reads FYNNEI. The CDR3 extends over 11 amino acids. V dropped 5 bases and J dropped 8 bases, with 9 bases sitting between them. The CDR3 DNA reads TGTGCCAGCAGTCGGAGGAGCGGCTACACCTTC. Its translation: CASSRRSGYTF.

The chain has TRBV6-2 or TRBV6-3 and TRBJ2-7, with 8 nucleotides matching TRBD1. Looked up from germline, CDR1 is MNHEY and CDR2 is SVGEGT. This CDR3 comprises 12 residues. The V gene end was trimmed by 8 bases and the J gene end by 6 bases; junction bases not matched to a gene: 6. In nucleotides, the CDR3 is TGTGCCAGCCGACAGGGGCCACTCGAGCAGTACTTC. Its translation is CASRQGPLEQYF.

CDR3 residues: CASSSGQGDGYTF. In nucleotides, the CDR3 is TGTGCCAGCAGCTCGGGACAGGGCGATGGCTACACCTTC. The rearrangement joins TRBV11-2 to TRBJ1-2, with 9 positions matching TRBD1. The CDR3 has 13 residues. Trimming at V came to 4 bases and at J to 6 bases, leaving 3 bases not matched to a gene. CDR1 is SGHAT and CDR2 is FQNNGV in the germline V gene. The entire variable domain, with the rest obtained from reference TRBV11-2 and TRBJ1-2, is as follows: EAGVAQSPRYKIIEKRQSVAFWCNPISGHATLYWYQQILGQGPKLLIQFQNNGVVDDSQLPKDRFSAERLKGVDSTLKIQPAKLEDSAVYLCASSSGQGDGYTFGSGTRLTVV.

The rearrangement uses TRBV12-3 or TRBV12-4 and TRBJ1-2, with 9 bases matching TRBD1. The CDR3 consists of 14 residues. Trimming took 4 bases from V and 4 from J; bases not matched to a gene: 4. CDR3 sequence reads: CASSWRTGAYGYTF. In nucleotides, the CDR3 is TGTGCCAGCAGTTGGCGGACAGGGGCCTATGGCTACACCTTC.

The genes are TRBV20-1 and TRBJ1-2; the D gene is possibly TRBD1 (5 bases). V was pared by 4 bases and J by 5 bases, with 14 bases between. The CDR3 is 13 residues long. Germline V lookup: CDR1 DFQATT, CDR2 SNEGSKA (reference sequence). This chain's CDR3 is CSANQGSLYGYTF. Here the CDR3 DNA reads TGCAGTGCTAATCAGGGAAGCCTGTATGGCTACACCTTC.

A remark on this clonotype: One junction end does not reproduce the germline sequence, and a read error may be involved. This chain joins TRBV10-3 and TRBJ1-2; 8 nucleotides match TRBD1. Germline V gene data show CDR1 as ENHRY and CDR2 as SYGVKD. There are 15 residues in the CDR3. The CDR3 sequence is CASSGDDRGNYGYTF. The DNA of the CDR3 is TGTGCCAGCAGTGGAGACGACAGGGGTAACTATGGCTACACCTTC.

In nucleotides, the CDR3 is TGTGCCAGCAGCTCTGACAGAAATCAGCCCCAGCATTTT. Translation gives CASSSDRNQPQHF. V usage is TRBV27 and J usage is TRBJ1-5, with D tentatively TRBD1 (5 bases). The ends were cut back, 6 bases at V and 4 bases at J, with 10 bases in the middle. Germline V gives CDR1 MNHEY, CDR2 SMNVEV (reference sequence). CDR3 length equals 13 residues.

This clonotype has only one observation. This CDR3 reads CASSGGQGFNQPQHF. The CDR3 DNA reads as TGTGCCAGCAGCGGGGGACAGGGCTTCAATCAGCCCCAGCATTTT. The chain links TRBV7-2 to TRBJ1-5; TRBD1 agrees at 9 bases. The CDR3 is made up of 15 amino acids. Germline CDR1 is SGHTA and CDR2 is FQGNSA. V gave up 5 bases and J gave up 3 bases; unmatched junction bases: 5.

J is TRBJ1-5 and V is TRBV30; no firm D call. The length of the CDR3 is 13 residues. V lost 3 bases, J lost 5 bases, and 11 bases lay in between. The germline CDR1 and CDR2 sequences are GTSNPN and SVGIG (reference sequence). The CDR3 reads CAWSPRVYQPQHF. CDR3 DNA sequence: TGTGCCTGGAGCCCCCGGGTCTATCAGCCCCAGCATTTT.

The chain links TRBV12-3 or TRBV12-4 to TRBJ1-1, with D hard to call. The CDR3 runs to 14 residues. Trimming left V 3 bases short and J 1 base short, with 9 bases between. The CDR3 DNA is TGTGCCAGCAGTTTTGGACGGAGGAACACTGAAGCTTTCTTT. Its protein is CASSFGRRNTEAFF.

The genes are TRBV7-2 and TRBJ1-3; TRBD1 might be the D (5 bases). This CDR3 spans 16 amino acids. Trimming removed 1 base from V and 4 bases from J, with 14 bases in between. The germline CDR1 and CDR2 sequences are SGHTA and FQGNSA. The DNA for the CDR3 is TGTGCCAGCAGCTTAGTTTTCAGGGCGTACGGAAACACCATATATTTT. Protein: CASSLVFRAYGNTIYF.

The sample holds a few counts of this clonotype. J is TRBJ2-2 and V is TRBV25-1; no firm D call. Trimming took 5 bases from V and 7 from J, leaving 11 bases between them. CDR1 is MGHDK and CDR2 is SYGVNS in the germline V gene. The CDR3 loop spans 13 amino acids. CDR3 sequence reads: CASSRSHVGELFF. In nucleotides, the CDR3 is TGTGCCAGCAGTCGGTCCCACGTCGGGGAGCTGTTTTTT.

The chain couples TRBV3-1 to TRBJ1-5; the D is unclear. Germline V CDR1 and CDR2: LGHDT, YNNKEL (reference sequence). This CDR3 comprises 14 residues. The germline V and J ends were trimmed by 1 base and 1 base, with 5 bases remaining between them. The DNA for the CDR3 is TGTGCCAGCAGCCAAGGCCGGAGCAATCAGCCCCAGCATTTT. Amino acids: CASSQGRSNQPQHF. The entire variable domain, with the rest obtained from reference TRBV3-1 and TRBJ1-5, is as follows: DTAVSQTPKYLVTQMGNDKSIKCEQNLGHDTMYWYKQDSKKFLKIMFSYNNKELIINETVPNRFSPKSPDKAHLNLHINSLELGDSAVYFCASSQGRSNQPQHFGDGTRLSIL.

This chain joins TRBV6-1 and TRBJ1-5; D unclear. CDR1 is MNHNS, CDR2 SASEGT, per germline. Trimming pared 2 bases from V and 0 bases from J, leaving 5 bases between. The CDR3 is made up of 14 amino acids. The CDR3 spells CASSERDSNQPQHF. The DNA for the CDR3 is TGTGCCAGCAGTGAAAGAGATAGCAATCAGCCCCAGCATTTT.

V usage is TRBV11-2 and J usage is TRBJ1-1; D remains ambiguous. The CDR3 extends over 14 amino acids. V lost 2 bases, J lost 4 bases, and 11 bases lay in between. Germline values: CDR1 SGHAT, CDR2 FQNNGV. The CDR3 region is CASSLLVKGTEAFF. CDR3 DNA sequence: TGTGCCAGCAGCTTACTCGTCAAGGGCACTGAAGCTTTCTTT.